The clone carrying this T cell receptor beta chain was recorded at least ten times. Its matching antigen is unknown. CDR3 length: 14 residues. Per the germline V gene, CDR1 is MNHEY and CDR2 is SVGEGT. V lost 1 base to trimming and J lost 3 bases, with 10 bases between them. This sample is part of a study of CD8+CD57+ T cells in acquired aplastic anemia. Study-wide results and limits: About 27 shared CD8+ CDR3s appeared highly expressed within patients' immunodominant clones.

Both TCR beta VDJ combination and CDR3 sequence profiling were carried out. Genomic DNA was the template for this profiling. TCRdb re-derived calls from the reads in MiXCR, one entry per CDR3 protein. The sample carries roughly 180,000 distinct CDR3 sequences, about three fifths recorded once. This TCR came from a human donor with severe aplastic anemia or a healthy control (not recorded which). Specimen: sorted CD4+, CD8+, or CD8+CD57+ T cells (not recorded which) from PBMCs. The rearrangement links TRBV6-2 or TRBV6-3 to TRBJ2-7; D not certain. The CDR3 DNA reads TGTGCCAGCAGTTACTACAGTCCCGGCTACGAGCAGTACTTC. Translated: CASSYYSPGYEQYF.